What follows are 25 T cell receptor beta chains derived from one specimen sequenced in a study of beta chain features in type 1 diabetes. Expressed TCRB transcripts were sequenced, since all the RNA that had been isolated was reverse transcribed. Clones were read by immunoSEQ multiplex PCR, and TCRdb kept only the in-frame ones, dropping some. The sample includes more than 250,000 clones, approximately 16% seen only once; the top ten take 0.015% to 0.017%. Study-wide results and limits: All four CD4+ subsets of Type 1 diabetes patients contained TCRB CDR3s that were moderately but significantly shorter.

Their antigen targets remain unknown. Sequencing used naive CD4+ T cells from blood. These receptors were taken from a man aged 18 to 29 with type 1 diabetes.

This chain joins TRBV25-1 and TRBJ2-7; 9 bases line up with TRBD2. J lost 1 base, V lost 5 bases, and 6 bases had no gene match. Germline V gives CDR1 MGHDK, CDR2 SYGVNS. The CDR3 totals 15 residues. The CDR3 DNA reads as TGTGCCAGCAGTAAACCGGGACTAGCTTCCTACGAGCAGTACTTC. It encodes CASSKPGLASYEQYF.

This chain's CDR3 is CAWGLSGNQPQHF. CDR3 sequence (DNA): TGTGCCTGGGGGCTAAGTGGCAATCAGCCCCAGCATTTT. The J gene is TRBJ1-5, the V gene TRBV30; unclear D gene. CDR3 length: 13 residues. With 5 bases removed from V and 2 bases from J, the gap between germline ends came to 10 bases. Germline values: CDR1 GTSNPN, CDR2 SVGIG (reference sequence).

The V gene is TRBV11-3, the J gene TRBJ2-5; no clear D gene. The V end was cut by 2 bases, the J end by 5 bases, with 12 bases between. Germline V gene lookup returns CDR1 SGHNT and CDR2 YENEEA. This CDR3 comprises 14 residues. CDR3 region: CASSLSVLLETQYF. The CDR3 bases are TGTGCCAGCAGCTTATCGGTCTTGTTGGAGACCCAGTACTTC.

V gene TRBV6-6 combines with J gene TRBJ2-3; D is unresolved. Trimming took 2 bases from V and 2 from J, leaving 5 bases between them. This CDR3 has 13 amino acids. Germline CDR1 is MNHNY and CDR2 is SVGAGI (reference sequence). The CDR3 loop is CASSYIHTDTQYF. The CDR3 nucleotides are TGTGCCAGCAGTTACATACACACAGATACGCAGTATTTT.

In this sample, this clone turned up a few times. The chain employs TRBV6-5 and TRBJ1-2; 8 bases line up with TRBD1. The germline V gene has CDR1 MNHEY and CDR2 SVGAGI. The CDR3 loop spans 12 amino acids. V was clipped by 6 bases and J by 3 bases; unmatched bases: 0. CDR3 nucleotides: TGTGCCAGCAGGACAGGGGACTATGGCTACACCTTC. It codes for CASRTGDYGYTF.

This clone was observed a few times. The J gene is TRBJ1-1, the V gene TRBV7-9; D perhaps matches TRBD1 (5 bases). The length of the CDR3 is 14 residues. The germline V gene has CDR1 SEHNR and CDR2 FQNEAQ (reference sequence). V lost 0 bases and J 6 bases, leaving 11 bases between the germline ends. CDR3 DNA sequence: TGTGCCAGCAGCTTAGCGGGGGGAAGATCTGAAGCTTTCTTT. Translation gives CASSLAGGRSEAFF.

This chain joins TRBV6-5 and TRBJ1-1; tentatively, D is TRBD1 (6 bases). The V gene lost 6 bases and the J gene lost 3 bases, with 14 bases spanning the gap. The CDR3 is 14 residues long. Per germline, CDR1 MNHEY and CDR2 SVGAGI. Here the CDR3 reads CASSQGWGDTEAFF. The CDR3 region has the DNA TGTGCCAGCAGCCAGGGGTGGGGAGACACTGAAGCTTTCTTT.

This clone has more than one count but fewer than ten. The J gene is TRBJ1-3, the V gene TRBV30, with 8 bases matching TRBD1. The CDR3 sequence is 15 residues long. V shed 4 bases and J 2 bases; nucleotides not matched to a gene: 7. In germline, CDR1 is GTSNPN, CDR2 SVGIG (reference sequence). The CDR3 bases are TGTGCCTGGATGCAGGGGGCGGTAGCTGGAAACACCATATATTTT. It translates to CAWMQGAVAGNTIYF.

This clone was seen more than once but under ten times. The J gene is TRBJ2-3, the V gene TRBV29-1; perhaps TRBD1 as D (6 bases). V was clipped by 5 bases and J by 1 base, with 13 bases between them. Germline V lookup: CDR1 SQVTM, CDR2 ANQGSEA. The CDR3 sequence is 14 residues long. CDR3 bases: TGCAGCGTTCGTTTGGGACACGGCACAGATACGCAGTATTTT. Its protein is CSVRLGHGTDTQYF.

The gene calls are TRBV30 and TRBJ2-7; 9 nucleotides agree with TRBD1. Germline V gene lookup returns CDR1 GTSNPN and CDR2 SVGIG (reference sequence). The trim removed 4 bases at V and 2 bases at J, leaving 3 bases unmatched. The CDR3 length is 13 residues. The CDR3 coding sequence is TGTGCCTGGAAGACAGGGGGTACCTACGAGCAGTACTTC. Its translation is CAWKTGGTYEQYF.

This clone was seen more than once but under ten times. This chain connects TRBV7-9 to TRBJ1-2, with unresolved D. V was clipped by 5 bases and J by 3 bases, with 13 bases between them. The CDR3 extends over 14 amino acids. Germline V lookup: CDR1 SEHNR, CDR2 FQNEAQ (reference sequence). The DNA of the CDR3 is TGTGCCAGCAGCGCATCCGGGAGCTACTATGGCTACACCTTC. This translates into CASSASGSYYGYTF.

The rearrangement uses TRBV7-9 and TRBJ1-6, with D hard to call. This CDR3 has 13 residues. In germline, CDR1 is SEHNR, CDR2 FQNEAQ (reference sequence). Trimming left V 11 bases short and J 7 bases short, with 15 bases between. The CDR3 here is CALLGGLNSPLHF. CDR3 sequence (DNA): TGTGCCCTACTGGGAGGGTTGAATTCACCCCTCCACTTT.

The sample holds a few counts of this clone. The chain employs TRBV6-5 and TRBJ1-2, with no clear D. Germline CDR1 MNHEY, CDR2 SVGAGI. The CDR3 is 16 amino acids. Trimming cost V 3 bases and J 6 bases, with 20 bases left between them. CDR3 DNA sequence: TGTGCCAGCAGTTATAGTATACTTCTCGACCGGGATGGCTACACCTTC. Translation gives CASSYSILLDRDGYTF.

This clone was counted only a few times. V is TRBV6-1 and J is TRBJ2-2, with 10 bases identical to TRBD1. The CDR3 runs to 14 residues. The germline gives CDR1 MNHNS, CDR2 SASEGT. V lost 6 bases, J lost 6 bases, and 4 bases stayed unmatched. For the CDR3, the DNA is TGTGCCAGCAGCGACAGGGGGCTCTCCGGGGAGCTGTTTTTT. This translates into CASSDRGLSGELFF.

J is TRBJ2-3 and V is TRBV7-6; the match to TRBD2 covers 7 bases. Looked up from germline, CDR1 is SGHVS and CDR2 is FNYEAQ. This CDR3 is built from 12 residues. The junction had 1 base not matched to a gene; V was cut back by 5 bases and J by 5 bases. Written as DNA, the CDR3 is TGTGCCAGCAGCCCTAGCGGAGATACGCAGTATTTT. Translated: CASSPSGDTQYF.

The chain couples TRBV6-5 to TRBJ1-2; D remains ambiguous. Germline lookup yields CDR1 MNHEY and CDR2 SVGAGI. V dropped 8 bases and J dropped 5 bases, with 18 bases sitting between them. The CDR3 is 14 amino acids. The CDR3 DNA follows: TGTGCCAGCGCTGCCCGAGGGTCACTATATGGCTACACCTTC. This gives the protein CASAARGSLYGYTF.

The chain couples TRBV10-3 to TRBJ1-5; 7 bases are shared with TRBD1. The CDR3 covers 14 residues. Per the germline V gene, CDR1 is ENHRY and CDR2 is SYGVKD. Unmatched junction bases numbered 3, after V lost 6 bases and J lost 1 base. The CDR3 here is CAIRAGGSNQPQHF. CDR3 nucleotide sequence: TGTGCCATCAGGGCAGGGGGGAGCAATCAGCCCCAGCATTTT.

V is TRBV5-4 and J is TRBJ2-6; the match to TRBD1 covers 7 bases. Germline CDR1 is SGHNT and CDR2 is YYREEE (reference sequence). V shed 0 bases and J 2 bases; nucleotides not matched to a gene: 5. CDR3 length: 17 amino acids. This chain's CDR3 is CASSLEQGVAGANVLTF. The CDR3 nucleotides read TGTGCCAGCAGCTTGGAGCAGGGGGTTGCTGGGGCCAACGTCCTGACTTTC. Together with reference TRBV5-4 and TRBJ2-6, the CDR3 gives the full variable domain: ETGVTQSPTHLIKTRGQQVTLRCSSQSGHNTVSWYQQALGQGPQFIFQYYREEENGRGNFPPRFSGLQFPNYSSELNVNALELDDSALYLCASSLEQGVAGANVLTFGAGSRLTVL.

The chain carries TRBV5-4 and TRBJ2-2, with 9 bases matching TRBD2. Trimming took 3 bases from V and 7 from J; bases not matched to a gene: 7. This CDR3 is 15 amino acids long. CDR1 and CDR2 (germline): SGHNT, YYREEE (reference sequence). The CDR3 protein is CASSSLAGDGGELFF. In DNA form, the CDR3 reads TGTGCCAGCAGCTCCTTAGCGGGAGATGGCGGGGAGCTGTTTTTT.

This clone occurred a few times. V gene TRBV5-4 combines with J gene TRBJ1-5; 7 bases agree with TRBD1. V lost 1 base, J lost 2 bases, and 3 bases stayed unmatched. Germline V lookup: CDR1 SGHNT, CDR2 YYREEE (reference sequence). CDR3 size: 15 residues. CDR3 residues: CASSLYGQGNQPQHF. Here the CDR3 DNA reads TGTGCCAGCAGCTTGTACGGACAGGGCAATCAGCCCCAGCATTTT.

This clone was detected a few times. The V and J genes are TRBV11-2 and TRBJ2-5; 11 bases agree with TRBD2. The CDR3 sequence is 15 residues long. J gave up 0 bases and V 5 bases, and 2 bases lay outside the gene matches. Germline assignment: CDR1 SGHAT and CDR2 FQNNGV. Written as DNA, the CDR3 is TGTGCCAGCAGCCTGGGACTAGCGGACCAAGAGACCCAGTACTTC. Protein sequence: CASSLGLADQETQYF.

This clone was observed a handful of times. J is TRBJ1-2 and V is TRBV28; maybe TRBD1 (5 bases). The CDR3 consists of 15 residues. V lost 7 bases and J lost 4, with 19 bases in between. Per the germline V gene, CDR1 is MDHEN and CDR2 is SYDVKM. The chain's CDR3 is CASIQSQRGIYGYTF. The CDR3 nucleotides read TGTGCCAGCATTCAATCCCAACGGGGGATCTATGGCTACACCTTC.

The CDR3: CSVEDRGIRRTQYF. CDR3 DNA sequence: TGCAGCGTTGAAGACCGGGGGATTCGGAGGACGCAGTATTTT. The chain employs TRBV29-1 and TRBJ2-3; D may be TRBD2 (6 bases). The CDR3 is 14 amino acids. From germline, CDR1 is SQVTM and CDR2 ANQGSEA. V shed 0 bases and J shed 9 bases, with 16 bases lying between them.

This clone was seen a handful of times. This rearrangement joins TRBV5-1 to TRBJ2-7; 7 positions agree with TRBD2. The CDR3 extends over 15 amino acids. The junction had 11 bases not matched to a gene; V was cut back by 5 bases and J by 3 bases. Germline V gene lookup returns CDR1 SGHRS and CDR2 YFSETQ. The CDR3 region has the DNA TGCGCCAGCAGACAAGATGGGCTAGCGGTCTACGAGCAGTACTTC. This encodes CASRQDGLAVYEQYF.

This clone was found a few times. The chain uses TRBV30 and TRBJ2-7; 7 bases line up with TRBD1. Looked up from germline, CDR1 is GTSNPN and CDR2 is SVGIG (reference sequence). The CDR3 length is 14 residues. V shed 3 bases and J 0 bases; nucleotides not matched to a gene: 5. CDR3 residues: CAWRLTGTSYEQYF. DNA of the CDR3: TGTGCCTGGAGATTGACAGGGACCTCCTACGAGCAGTACTTC.